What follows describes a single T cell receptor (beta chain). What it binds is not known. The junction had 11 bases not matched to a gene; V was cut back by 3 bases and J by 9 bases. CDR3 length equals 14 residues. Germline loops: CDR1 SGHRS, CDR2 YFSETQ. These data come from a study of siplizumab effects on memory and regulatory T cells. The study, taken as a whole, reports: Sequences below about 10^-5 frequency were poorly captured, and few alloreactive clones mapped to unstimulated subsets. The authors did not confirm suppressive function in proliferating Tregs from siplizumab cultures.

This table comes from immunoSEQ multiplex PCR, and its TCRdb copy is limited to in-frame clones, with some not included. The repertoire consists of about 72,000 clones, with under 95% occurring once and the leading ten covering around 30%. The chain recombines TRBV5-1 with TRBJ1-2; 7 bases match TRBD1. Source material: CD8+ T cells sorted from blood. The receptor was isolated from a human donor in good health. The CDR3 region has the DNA TGCGCCAGCAGCTCCCCAGGCTACAGGGGACGCTACACCTTC. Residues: CASSSPGYRGRYTF.